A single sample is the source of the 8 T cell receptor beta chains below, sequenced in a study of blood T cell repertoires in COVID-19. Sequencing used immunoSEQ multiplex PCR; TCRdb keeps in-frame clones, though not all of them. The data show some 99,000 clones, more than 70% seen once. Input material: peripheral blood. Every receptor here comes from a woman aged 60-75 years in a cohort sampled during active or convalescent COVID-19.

The CDR3, as DNA: TGCAGCGGCGACAGGCTTAACTCCTACAATGAGCAGTTCTTC. It translates to CSGDRLNSYNEQFF. The genes are TRBV29-1 and TRBJ2-1; a weak D match, TRBD1 (6 bases). This CDR3 is built from 14 residues. V was trimmed by 7 bases and J by 0 bases, leaving 13 bases between them. Germline V gives CDR1 SQVTM, CDR2 ANQGSEA.

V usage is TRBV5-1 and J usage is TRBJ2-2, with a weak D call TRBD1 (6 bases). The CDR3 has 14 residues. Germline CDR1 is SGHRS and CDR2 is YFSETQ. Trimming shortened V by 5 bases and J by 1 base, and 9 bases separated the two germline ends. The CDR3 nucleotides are TGCGCCAGCAGGGACAGATGGAACACCGGGGAGCTGTTTTTT. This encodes CASRDRWNTGELFF.

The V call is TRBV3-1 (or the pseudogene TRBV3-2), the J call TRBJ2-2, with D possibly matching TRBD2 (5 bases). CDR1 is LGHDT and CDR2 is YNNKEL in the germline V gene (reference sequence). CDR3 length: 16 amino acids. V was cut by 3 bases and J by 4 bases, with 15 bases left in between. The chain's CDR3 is CASSHLAGLGTGELFF. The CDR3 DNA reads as TGTGCCAGCAGCCACCTAGCTGGGCTGGGCACCGGGGAGCTGTTTTTT.

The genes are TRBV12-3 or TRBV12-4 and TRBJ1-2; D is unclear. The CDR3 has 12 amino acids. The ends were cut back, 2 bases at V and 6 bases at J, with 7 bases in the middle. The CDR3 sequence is CASSLWGDGYTF. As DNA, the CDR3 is TGTGCCAGCAGTTTATGGGGAGATGGCTACACCTTC.

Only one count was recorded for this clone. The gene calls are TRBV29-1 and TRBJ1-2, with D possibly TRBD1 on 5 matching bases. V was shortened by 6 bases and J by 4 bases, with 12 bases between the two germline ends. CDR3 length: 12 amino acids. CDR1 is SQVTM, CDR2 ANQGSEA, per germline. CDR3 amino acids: CSVVTGSYGYTF. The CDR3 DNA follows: TGCAGCGTCGTCACAGGCAGCTATGGCTACACCTTC.

CDR3 in DNA: TGTGCCAGCAGCGGACAGGCGAACACTGAAGCTTTCTTT. This gives the protein CASSGQANTEAFF. The chain carries TRBV7-9 and TRBJ1-1; 7 nucleotides line up with TRBD1. The V gene's germline CDR1 is SEHNR and CDR2 FQNEAQ (reference sequence). Unmatched junction bases numbered 1, after V lost 5 bases and J lost 1 base. The CDR3 spans 13 residues.

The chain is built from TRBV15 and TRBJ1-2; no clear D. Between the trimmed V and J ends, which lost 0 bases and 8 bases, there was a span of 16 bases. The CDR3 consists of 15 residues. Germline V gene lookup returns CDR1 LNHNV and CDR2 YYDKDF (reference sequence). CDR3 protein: CATSRDLWTIDGYTF. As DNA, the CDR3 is TGTGCCACCAGCAGAGATCTCTGGACTATTGACGGCTACACCTTC.

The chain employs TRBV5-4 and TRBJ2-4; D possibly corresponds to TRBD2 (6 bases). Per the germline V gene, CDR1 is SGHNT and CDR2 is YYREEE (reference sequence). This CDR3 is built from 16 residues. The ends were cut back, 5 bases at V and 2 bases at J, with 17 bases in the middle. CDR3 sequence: CASSWDGGGTKNIQYF. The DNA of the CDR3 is TGTGCCAGCAGTTGGGACGGGGGAGGAACCAAAAACATTCAGTACTTC.